This T cell receptor beta chain comes out of a study of T cells in Graves' hyperthyroidism and ophthalmopathy. V lost 3 bases and J lost 6, with 17 bases in between. This CDR3 has 15 residues. The germline V gene has CDR1 SEHNR and CDR2 FQNEAQ (reference sequence). Amplified TCR beta CDR3 regions derived from RNA transcripts. First-round RT-PCR targeting the TCR CDR3 was performed with the HTBI primer set. One entry per CDR3 protein, called by TCRdb with MiXCR from the multiplex PCR reads. In the table there are approximately 640,000 distinct CDR3 sequences, about a sixth of which are singletons. The genes are TRBV7-9 and TRBJ1-1, with a possible D match to TRBD1 (5 bases). Source material: blood. This TCR derives from a young woman with Graves' hyperthyroidism. CDR3 nucleotide sequence: TGTGCCAGCAGCTTCGGGTGGGGGGTGATGGCTGAAGCTTTCTTT. Translated, it gives CASSFGWGVMAEAFF.